This passage covers 9 T cell receptor beta chains from one sample sequenced in a study of shared clonotypes between healthy human individuals. Measured with immunoSEQ multiplex PCR; TCRdb has only the in-frame clones, and not every one. The repertoire includes 2 million to 2.5 million clones, 90% to 95% of them detected once, and 0.39% sits in the top ten. Input material: naive CD4+ T cells from PBMCs. Specified subset: CD45RA+ positively selected. These receptors all stem from a man younger than 35 in good health. Some clones in this sample may be carry-over from other donors' samples.

V usage is TRBV10-3 and J usage is TRBJ1-2, with 8 nucleotides matching TRBD1. V shed 6 bases, J shed 4 bases, and the junction held 7 bases outside the gene matches. Germline-derived CDR1 and CDR2 are ENHRY and SYGVKD. The CDR3 consists of 14 residues. In DNA, the CDR3 is TGTGCCATCAGCACCAGGACAGGGCCCTATGGCTACACCTTC. Its translation is CAISTRTGPYGYTF.

The chain recombines TRBV10-3 with TRBJ1-2; D is unclear. The length of the CDR3 is 15 residues. Germline V gene sequence: CDR1 ENHRY, CDR2 SYGVKD. V was shortened by 0 bases and J by 5 bases, with 13 bases between the two germline ends. This CDR3 is CAISESGSLLYGYTF. In DNA, the CDR3 is TGTGCCATCAGTGAGTCCGGCAGCCTCCTTTATGGCTACACCTTC.

This chain joins TRBV5-4 and TRBJ2-7, with a tentative D call TRBD1 (6 bases). V dropped 4 bases and J dropped 0 bases, with 11 bases sitting between them. The CDR3 runs to 14 residues. Germline assignment: CDR1 SGHNT and CDR2 YYREEE (reference sequence). The CDR3 region has the DNA TGTGCCAGCAGCCGGAAGGACAGCTCCTACGAGCAGTACTTC. Translated: CASSRKDSSYEQYF.

The rearrangement links TRBV18 to TRBJ2-7, with D possibly being TRBD2 (6 bases). The germline V and J ends were trimmed by 3 bases and 3 bases, with 18 bases remaining between them. The CDR3 has 16 residues. Germline CDR1 and CDR2: KGHSH and LQKENI. The CDR3 DNA is TGTGCCAGCTCACCTAGTATGGGGGGAGCTAACTACGAGCAGTACTTC. Protein: CASSPSMGGANYEQYF.

This chain links TRBV19 with TRBJ2-7, with D maybe TRBD1 (5 bases). V was trimmed by 5 bases and J by 1 base, leaving 15 bases between them. The CDR3 totals 15 residues. CDR1 is LNHDA, CDR2 SQIVND, per germline (reference sequence). As DNA, the CDR3 is TGTGCCAGTAGTGTCACAGGCCTGAGTTCCTACGAGCAGTACTTC. It yields the protein CASSVTGLSSYEQYF.

This chain links TRBV21-1 with TRBJ1-5. TRBV21-1 is designated a pseudogene. The CDR3 extends over 19 amino acids. CDR3: CASSLTGKGEGVPNQPQHF. The CDR3, as DNA: TGTGCCAGCAGCCTGACAGGGAAGGGGGAGGGGGTGCCTAATCAGCCCCAGCATTTT.

This clone was recorded only once. The V and J genes are TRBV6-5 and TRBJ2-2; D gene uncertain. With 0 bases removed from V and 6 bases from J, the gap between germline ends came to 11 bases. Per germline, CDR1 MNHEY and CDR2 SVGAGI. The CDR3 is made up of 15 amino acids. CDR3 nucleotides: TGTGCCAGCAGTTACTCGTTCTCTAGACCCGGGGAGCTGTTTTTT. Translating it yields CASSYSFSRPGELFF.

V and J are TRBV11-2 and TRBJ2-7; D not certain. Between the trimmed V and J ends, which lost 3 bases and 1 base, there was a span of 7 bases. Germline values: CDR1 SGHAT, CDR2 FQNNGV. The CDR3 sequence is 13 residues long. CDR3 DNA: TGTGCCAGCAGCTTTTTCCTGTCCTACGAGCAGTACTTC. Translating gives CASSFFLSYEQYF. Full variable domain (missing parts from reference TRBV11-2 and TRBJ2-7): EAGVAQSPRYKIIEKRQSVAFWCNPISGHATLYWYQQILGQGPKLLIQFQNNGVVDDSQLPKDRFSAERLKGVDSTLKIQPAKLEDSAVYLCASSFFLSYEQYFGPGTRLTVT.

The rearrangement links TRBV4-1 to TRBJ1-5; 8 bases line up with TRBD1. The CDR3 runs 15 residues. The junction had 5 bases not matched to a gene; V was cut back by 1 base and J by 6 bases. CDR1 and CDR2 from the germline V gene are MGHRA and YSYEKL. The CDR3 loop reads CASSQVAQGVQPQHF. CDR3 in DNA: TGCGCCAGCAGCCAAGTGGCACAGGGGGTTCAGCCCCAGCATTTT.